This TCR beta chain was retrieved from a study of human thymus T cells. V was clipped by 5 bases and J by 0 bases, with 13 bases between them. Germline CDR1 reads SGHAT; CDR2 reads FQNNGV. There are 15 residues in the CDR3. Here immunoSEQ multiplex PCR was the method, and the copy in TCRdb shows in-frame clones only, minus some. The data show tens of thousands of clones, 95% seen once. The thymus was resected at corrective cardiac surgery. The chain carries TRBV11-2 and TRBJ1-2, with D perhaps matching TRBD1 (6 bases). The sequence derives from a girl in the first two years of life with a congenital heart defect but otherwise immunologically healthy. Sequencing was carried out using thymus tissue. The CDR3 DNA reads TGTGCCAGCAGCGTCACAGGGCGGACTAACTATGGCTACACCTTC. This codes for CASSVTGRTNYGYTF.